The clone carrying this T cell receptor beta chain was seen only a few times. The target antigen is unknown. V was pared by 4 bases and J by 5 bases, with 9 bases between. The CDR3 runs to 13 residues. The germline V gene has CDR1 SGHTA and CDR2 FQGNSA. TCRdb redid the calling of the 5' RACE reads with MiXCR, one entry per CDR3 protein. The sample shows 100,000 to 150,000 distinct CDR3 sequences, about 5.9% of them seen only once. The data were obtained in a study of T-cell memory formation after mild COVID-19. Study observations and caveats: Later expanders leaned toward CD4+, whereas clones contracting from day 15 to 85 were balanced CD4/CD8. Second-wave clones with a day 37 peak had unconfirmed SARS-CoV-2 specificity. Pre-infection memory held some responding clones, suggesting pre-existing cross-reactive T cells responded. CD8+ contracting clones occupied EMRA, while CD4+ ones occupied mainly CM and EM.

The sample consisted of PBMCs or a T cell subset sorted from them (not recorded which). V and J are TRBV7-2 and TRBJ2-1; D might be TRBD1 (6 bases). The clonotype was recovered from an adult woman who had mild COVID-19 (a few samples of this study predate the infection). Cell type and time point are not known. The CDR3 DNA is TGTGCCAGCAGCTCATACAGGGACAATGAGCAGTTCTTC. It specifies CASSSYRDNEQFF.